This T cell receptor beta chain stems from a study of a mutant IDH1 vaccine in newly diagnosed glioma. Overall study context: Patients were pretreated with radiotherapy, temozolomide, or both, mostly both.

Details on this clone: Its antigen remains unknown.

Study observations and caveats: Induction of immune responses by the vaccine occurred in 93.3% of patients.

Germline CDR1 reads LNHDA; CDR2 reads SQIVND (reference sequence). The V gene lost 6 bases and the J gene lost 2 bases, with 19 bases spanning the gap. The CDR3 is made up of 16 amino acids. Libraries were prepared by immunoSEQ multiplex PCR; TCRdb keeps only in-frame clonotypes and omits some of them. This table holds 20,000 to 25,000 clones, roughly 93% found once. Time point of the sample: baseline, week 1 (first vaccination visit). As to treatment: pre-vaccination baseline after standard-of-care therapy. The donors' diagnosis was new WHO grade 3 or 4 astrocytoma that was IDH1-mutant and ATRX-lost.

The chain uses TRBV19 and TRBJ2-5; perhaps D is TRBD1 or TRBD2 (6 bases each). This receptor was taken from a man aged 40-49 years with glioma. The sequenced sample was PBMCs, obtained from a glioma patient treated with radiotherapy, temozolomide or both. In DNA form, the CDR3 reads TGTGCCAGTAGAGTGCGGGACAACTCGTTTCAAGAGACCCAGTACTTC. Its translation is CASRVRDNSFQETQYF.